A single TCR beta chain is shown here with its context. As yet, its antigen is unknown. The data originate from a study of liver allograft versus peripheral blood T cells. Study-level information: The authors compared T cell receptor repertoires in transplanted livers with those in the peripheral blood of recipients.

TCRdb independently ran MiXCR on the reads; one entry per CDR3 protein. Found here are about 1,600 distinct CDR3 sequences, around 15% of them singletons; the top ten hold approximately 8.1%. Regarding the study as a whole: As reported, T cell receptor repertoires inside liver allografts differed from those present in peripheral blood.

V dropped 5 bases and J dropped 3 bases, with 14 bases sitting between them. Germline V gene lookup returns CDR1 SNHLY and CDR2 FYNNEI. CDR3 length: 15 residues. The clonotype was recovered from a human patient who had a liver transplant. Among the T cells, some may be from the graft donor. The V call is TRBV2, the J call TRBJ1-5, with D tentatively TRBD1 (5 bases). The CDR3: CASSMTDFDNQPQHF. The CDR3 coding sequence is TGTGCCAGCAGTATGACAGATTTCGACAATCAGCCCCAGCATTTT. Full variable domain (remainder filled in from reference TRBV2 and TRBJ1-5): EPEVTQTPSHQVTQMGQEVILRCVPISNHLYFYWYRQILGQKVEFLVSFYNNEISEKSEIFDDQFSVERPDGSNFTLKIRSTKLEDSAMYFCASSMTDFDNQPQHFGDGTRLSIL.